One TCR beta chain is described in this entry. Per the original methods: Estimates of nucleated cell counts were drawn from the amplification of reference gene primers. Some clones are missing from TCRdb's copy, which holds only in-frame ones; the method was immunoSEQ multiplex PCR. D and trimming come from the DNA, and the V and J calls and clone size come from that table. The sample records fewer than 200,000 clones, approximately 95% being singletons. Trimming at V came to 2 bases and at J to 7 bases, leaving 13 bases not matched to a gene. Germline V gives CDR1 SGHTA, CDR2 FQGNSA. CDR3 length equals 18 residues. The data originate from a study of blood T cell repertoires in COVID-19. Study background: Whether acute or convalescent, the COVID-19 samples came from the United States, Italy and Spain. From T cells, B-cell-depleted T cells, or PBMCs came the material, which was cDNA or gDNA.

The sequence derives from a woman in her forties or fifties with acute or convalescent COVID-19. The sequenced sample consisted of peripheral blood. The chain recombines TRBV7-2 with TRBJ2-1, with 11 bases that match TRBD2. The CDR3 sequence: CASSLSSASGGRGNEQFF. The DNA of the CDR3 is TGTGCCAGCAGCTTAAGCTCGGCTAGCGGGGGGCGAGGTAATGAGCAGTTCTTC.